The 9 T cell receptor beta chains presented below share a single source sample, sequenced in a study of CD8 T cells in Susac syndrome. Reverse transcription of 0.5 to 1 ug RNA used random hexamers. TCRdb passed the immunoSEQ multiplex PCR reads through MiXCR, listing each CDR3 protein once. The sample includes around 200,000 distinct CDR3 sequences, roughly 94% of them seen just once. Sequencing used CD4+ T cells from PBMCs. These receptors all come from a human donor with multiple sclerosis.

The chain combines TRBV27 with TRBJ1-5; D unclear. CDR1 is MNHEY and CDR2 is SMNVEV in the germline V gene (reference sequence). The CDR3 is 13 amino acids. V was shortened by 5 bases and J by 4 bases, with 9 bases between the two germline ends. The CDR3 here is CASSPRLNQPQHF. The CDR3 DNA reads TGTGCCAGCAGTCCGCGGTTAAATCAGCCCCAGCATTTT.

This chain connects TRBV12-3 or TRBV12-4 to TRBJ1-6; 7 bases map to TRBD1. The V segment lost 6 bases and the J segment 7 bases; nucleotides outside the gene matches: 9. This CDR3 region has 15 residues. The CDR3 DNA reads as TGTGCCAGCAGCCCTGACAGGGCGGGGAATTCACCCCTCCACTTT. The encoded protein is CASSPDRAGNSPLHF.

The V and J genes are TRBV7-9 and TRBJ1-2; tentative D call: TRBD1 (6 bases). The ends were cut back, 5 bases at V and 7 bases at J, with 14 bases in the middle. Germline CDR1 is SEHNR and CDR2 is FQNEAQ (reference sequence). The CDR3 has 13 amino acids. The CDR3 loop is CASSPQGLRGYTF. The CDR3, as DNA: TGTGCCAGCAGCCCCCAGGGGCTACGTGGCTACACCTTC. The full variable domain, completed using reference TRBV7-9 and TRBJ1-2, is DTGVSQNPRHKITKRGQNVTFRCDPISEHNRLYWYRQTLGQGPEFLTYFQNEAQLEKSRLLSDRFSAERPKGSFSTLEIQRTEQGDSAMYLCASSPQGLRGYTFGSGTRLTVV.

The chain combines TRBV3-1 with TRBJ1-2, with D perhaps matching TRBD1 (6 bases). Germline CDR1 reads LGHDT; CDR2 reads YNNKEL (reference sequence). Trimming cost V 1 base and J 6 bases, with 12 bases left between them. CDR3 length: 14 residues. The CDR3, as DNA: TGTGCCAGCAGCCAAGGACAGGAGGTAGATGGCTACACCTTC. This gives the protein CASSQGQEVDGYTF.

The V and J genes are TRBV5-6 and TRBJ2-3, with TRBD2 identical over 7 bases. With 4 bases clipped from V and 5 bases from J, the junction kept 16 bases outside the gene matches. Looked up from germline, CDR1 is SGHDT and CDR2 is YYEEEE. This CDR3 spans 17 amino acids. The DNA of the CDR3 is TGTGCCAGCAGCATTCCGTCTTATTTCGGGGGGAGAGATACGCAGTATTTT. This translates into CASSIPSYFGGRDTQYF.

This clonotype was recorded only once. The chain is built from TRBV29-1 and TRBJ2-5; D remains ambiguous. In germline, CDR1 is SQVTM, CDR2 ANQGSEA. This CDR3 is built from 12 residues. Between the trimmed V and J ends, which lost 5 bases and 0 bases, there was a span of 7 bases. The CDR3 reads CSVWANQETQYF. The CDR3 DNA is TGCAGCGTTTGGGCGAACCAAGAGACCCAGTACTTC.

The chain employs TRBV9 and TRBJ2-3; D is unresolved. The CDR3 runs 13 residues. Germline CDR1 and CDR2: SGDLS and YYNGEE. V lost 2 bases to trimming and J lost 6 bases, with 10 bases between them. The CDR3 spells CASSVLTYDTQYF. CDR3 nucleotides: TGTGCCAGCAGCGTTTTGACCTACGATACGCAGTATTTT.

This chain links TRBV3-1 with TRBJ1-2; D unclear. V lost 0 bases and J lost 7, with 15 bases in between. CDR1 is LGHDT and CDR2 is YNNKEL in the germline V gene (reference sequence). The length of the CDR3 is 15 residues. DNA of the CDR3: TGTGCCAGCAGCCAAGAGGACGGGGTTGTCGGTGGCTACACCTTC. Protein: CASSQEDGVVGGYTF. Together with reference TRBV3-1 and TRBJ1-2, the CDR3 gives the full variable domain: DTAVSQTPKYLVTQMGNDKSIKCEQNLGHDTMYWYKQDSKKFLKIMFSYNNKELIINETVPNRFSPKSPDKAHLNLHINSLELGDSAVYFCASSQEDGVVGGYTFGSGTRLTVV.

The chain employs TRBV20-1 and TRBJ2-7, with unresolved D. The CDR3 is made up of 11 amino acids. CDR1 DFQATT and CDR2 SNEGSKA come from the germline V gene (reference sequence). V gave up 3 bases and J gave up 5 bases, with 8 bases separating them. In DNA, the CDR3 is TGCAGTGCTAGCGGCGCCAACGAGCAGTACTTC. Protein sequence: CSASGANEQYF.